This TCR beta chain was recorded in a study of blood T cell repertoires in COVID-19 (dated by TCRdb to about 2020). Some background on the complete study: Samples from collaborators originated in the United States, Italy and Spain and spanned both the acute and convalescent phases of COVID-19. The material from the prospective study consisted of cDNA or gDNA derived from T cells, B-cell-depleted T cells, or PBMCs. The dataset comprised deeply sampled blood TCRbeta repertoires from subjects exposed to, actively infected with, or recovered from COVID-19. The repertoires were made available in a free public database intended to serve as a resource for research on the immune response to SARS-CoV-2. The samples were drawn from two sources: the first 160 participants of the ongoing ImmuneRACE study, and fewer than 1,500 subjects contributed by 6 global collaborators. Sample metadata almost always included a de-identified subject ID, COVID-19 status, age in years and sex. Where HLA class I and class II types were available, the types were taken from metadata supplied by the sample provider, not from assay-based typing. Paper-wide results and their limitations: The amount of clinical and demographic metadata varied by source and participant and was provided uncurated.

CDR1 and CDR2, per the germline V gene (reference sequence), are MNHEY and SMNVEV. V loses 6 bases, J loses 4 bases, and the germline ends lie 18 bases apart. From cysteine to phenylalanine, the CDR3 is 15 amino acids long. Left in the record is the CDR3 DNA by itself, 45 bases read in frame from the first base. Samples from volunteer blood donors who had recovered from COVID-19 were contributed by a second Seattle source. Each collaborating institution followed its own protocols to collect whole blood in K2EDTA tubes. Collaborator samples were shipped for TCRbeta analysis as frozen whole blood, isolated PBMCs, or DNA extracted from either sample type. Comments on this clone: Its binding antigen is unknown. No qualities accompany the bases; no much larger clone lies one base away.

The immunoSEQ Assay, a bias-controlled multiplex PCR, was used to amplify TCRbeta CDR3 regions from genomic DNA. The authors' analysis ran thus. Within the assay, amplification of reference gene primers was used to estimate how many nucleated cells each sample contained. To quantify the absolute abundance of each unique TCRbeta CDR3 rearrangement, sequence reads were collapsed and filtered. Productive Simpson clonality was computed per sample as the square root of Simpson's diversity index over productive rearrangements. Sourced from immuneACCESS, this table was stored by TCRdb with only in-frame sequences that have V and J called. A share of the clones is absent; for the studies checked, an unresolved V gene accounts for under half, and the remainder has no known explanation. That table gives V, J and clone size, and the DNA gave D and trimming. This sample holds approximately 170,000 clones; around 82% were observed only once. The ten largest clones capture around 19% of the sample.

Source material: peripheral blood. The rearrangement combines TRBV27 with TRBJ1-1, with the D gene too uncertain to name. This sequence originates from a woman between 70 and 85 years old who had recovered from COVID-19. The nucleotides are TGTGCCAGCAGCCCCGGGGAGGCATGGGTCACTGAAGCTTTCTTT. Its protein product is CASSPGEAWVTEAFF.